This T cell receptor beta chain was captured by sequencing in a study of T cell responses to AZD1222 COVID-19 vaccine. Overall study results and limits: An increase in Spike-specific TCR breadth and depth was observed after two AZD1222 doses. Most donors were white British, females outnumbered males, and clonal diversity was possibly underestimated. Samples come after the peak T cell response, not at day 14. Baseline testing showed seropositivity in only five to seven AZD1222 recipients.

Turning to this clone: Antigen: not known. Germline is not matched at one junction end, which may reflect a read error.

Libraries were prepared by immunoSEQ multiplex PCR; TCRdb keeps only in-frame clonotypes and omits some of them. Among about 140,000 clones listed, roughly 90% were seen once. This TCR was recovered from an adult who received the AZD1222 COVID-19 vaccine. The sequencing here drew on peripheral blood, taken 28 days after the second AZD1222 dose.

CDR3 sequence reads: CARPGQGGALF. CDR3 nucleotide sequence: TGTGCCAGACCGGGACAAGGGGGAGCTCTCTTT. The gene calls are TRBV30 and TRBJ1-1, with D tentatively TRBD1 (6 bases). The germline CDR1 and CDR2 sequences are GTSNPN and SVGIG (reference sequence). CDR3 length equals 11 residues.